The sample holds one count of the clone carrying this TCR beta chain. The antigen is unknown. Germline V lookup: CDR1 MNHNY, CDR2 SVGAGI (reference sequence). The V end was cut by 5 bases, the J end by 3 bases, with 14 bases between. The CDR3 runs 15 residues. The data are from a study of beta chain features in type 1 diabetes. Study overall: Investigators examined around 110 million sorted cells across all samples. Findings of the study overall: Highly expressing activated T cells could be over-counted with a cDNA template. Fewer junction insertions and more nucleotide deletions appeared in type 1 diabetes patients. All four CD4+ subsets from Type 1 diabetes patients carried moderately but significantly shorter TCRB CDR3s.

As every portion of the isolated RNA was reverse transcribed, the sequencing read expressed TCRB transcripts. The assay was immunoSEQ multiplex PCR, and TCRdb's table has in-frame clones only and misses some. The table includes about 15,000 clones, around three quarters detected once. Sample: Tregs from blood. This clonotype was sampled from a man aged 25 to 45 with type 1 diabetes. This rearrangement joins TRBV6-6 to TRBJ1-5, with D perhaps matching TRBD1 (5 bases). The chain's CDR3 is CASSPGLGLNQPQHF. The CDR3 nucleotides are TGTGCCAGCAGTCCAGGGTTGGGGCTCAATCAGCCCCAGCATTTT.